The sequence of this T cell receptor beta chain was determined in a study of blood T cell repertoires in COVID-19. Overall study: PBMCs, B-cell-depleted T cells, or T cells were the source of the cDNA or gDNA that made up the material.

Germline V gene data show CDR1 as LGHDT and CDR2 as YNNKEL (reference sequence). The CDR3 spans 14 residues. Trimming pared 6 bases from V and 5 bases from J, leaving 16 bases between. Only one count was recorded for this clone. Authors' data handling: Nucleated cell counts were estimated from reference gene primer amplification. Method: immunoSEQ multiplex PCR; TCRdb's copy keeps in-frame clones and lacks some. Clone size and V and J calls were adopted from that table, with D and trimming inferred from the DNA. The data show 120,000 or so clones, approximately 74% seen once. This clonotype was obtained from a man in his sixties with acute or convalescent COVID-19. V and J are TRBV3-1 (or the pseudogene TRBV3-2) and TRBJ1-1, with D possibly TRBD1 on 6 matching bases. Sample: peripheral blood. The CDR3: CASRRSGGWTEAFF. For the CDR3, the DNA is TGTGCCAGCAGACGGTCGGGGGGCTGGACTGAAGCTTTCTTT.